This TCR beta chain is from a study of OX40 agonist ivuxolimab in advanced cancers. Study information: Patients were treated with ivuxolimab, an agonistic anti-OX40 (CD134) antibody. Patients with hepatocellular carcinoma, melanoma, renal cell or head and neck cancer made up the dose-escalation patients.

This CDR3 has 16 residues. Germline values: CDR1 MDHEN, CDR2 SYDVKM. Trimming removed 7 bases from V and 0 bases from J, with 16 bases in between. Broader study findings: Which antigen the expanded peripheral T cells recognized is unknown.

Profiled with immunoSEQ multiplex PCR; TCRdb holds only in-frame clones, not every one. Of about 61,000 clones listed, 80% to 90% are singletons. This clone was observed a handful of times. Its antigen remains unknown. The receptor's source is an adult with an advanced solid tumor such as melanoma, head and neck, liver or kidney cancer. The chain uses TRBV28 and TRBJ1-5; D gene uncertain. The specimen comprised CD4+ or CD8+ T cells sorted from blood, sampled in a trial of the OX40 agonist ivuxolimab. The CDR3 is CASTLRAAISNQPQHF. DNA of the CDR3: TGTGCCAGCACCCTAAGGGCAGCCATTAGCAATCAGCCCCAGCATTTT.